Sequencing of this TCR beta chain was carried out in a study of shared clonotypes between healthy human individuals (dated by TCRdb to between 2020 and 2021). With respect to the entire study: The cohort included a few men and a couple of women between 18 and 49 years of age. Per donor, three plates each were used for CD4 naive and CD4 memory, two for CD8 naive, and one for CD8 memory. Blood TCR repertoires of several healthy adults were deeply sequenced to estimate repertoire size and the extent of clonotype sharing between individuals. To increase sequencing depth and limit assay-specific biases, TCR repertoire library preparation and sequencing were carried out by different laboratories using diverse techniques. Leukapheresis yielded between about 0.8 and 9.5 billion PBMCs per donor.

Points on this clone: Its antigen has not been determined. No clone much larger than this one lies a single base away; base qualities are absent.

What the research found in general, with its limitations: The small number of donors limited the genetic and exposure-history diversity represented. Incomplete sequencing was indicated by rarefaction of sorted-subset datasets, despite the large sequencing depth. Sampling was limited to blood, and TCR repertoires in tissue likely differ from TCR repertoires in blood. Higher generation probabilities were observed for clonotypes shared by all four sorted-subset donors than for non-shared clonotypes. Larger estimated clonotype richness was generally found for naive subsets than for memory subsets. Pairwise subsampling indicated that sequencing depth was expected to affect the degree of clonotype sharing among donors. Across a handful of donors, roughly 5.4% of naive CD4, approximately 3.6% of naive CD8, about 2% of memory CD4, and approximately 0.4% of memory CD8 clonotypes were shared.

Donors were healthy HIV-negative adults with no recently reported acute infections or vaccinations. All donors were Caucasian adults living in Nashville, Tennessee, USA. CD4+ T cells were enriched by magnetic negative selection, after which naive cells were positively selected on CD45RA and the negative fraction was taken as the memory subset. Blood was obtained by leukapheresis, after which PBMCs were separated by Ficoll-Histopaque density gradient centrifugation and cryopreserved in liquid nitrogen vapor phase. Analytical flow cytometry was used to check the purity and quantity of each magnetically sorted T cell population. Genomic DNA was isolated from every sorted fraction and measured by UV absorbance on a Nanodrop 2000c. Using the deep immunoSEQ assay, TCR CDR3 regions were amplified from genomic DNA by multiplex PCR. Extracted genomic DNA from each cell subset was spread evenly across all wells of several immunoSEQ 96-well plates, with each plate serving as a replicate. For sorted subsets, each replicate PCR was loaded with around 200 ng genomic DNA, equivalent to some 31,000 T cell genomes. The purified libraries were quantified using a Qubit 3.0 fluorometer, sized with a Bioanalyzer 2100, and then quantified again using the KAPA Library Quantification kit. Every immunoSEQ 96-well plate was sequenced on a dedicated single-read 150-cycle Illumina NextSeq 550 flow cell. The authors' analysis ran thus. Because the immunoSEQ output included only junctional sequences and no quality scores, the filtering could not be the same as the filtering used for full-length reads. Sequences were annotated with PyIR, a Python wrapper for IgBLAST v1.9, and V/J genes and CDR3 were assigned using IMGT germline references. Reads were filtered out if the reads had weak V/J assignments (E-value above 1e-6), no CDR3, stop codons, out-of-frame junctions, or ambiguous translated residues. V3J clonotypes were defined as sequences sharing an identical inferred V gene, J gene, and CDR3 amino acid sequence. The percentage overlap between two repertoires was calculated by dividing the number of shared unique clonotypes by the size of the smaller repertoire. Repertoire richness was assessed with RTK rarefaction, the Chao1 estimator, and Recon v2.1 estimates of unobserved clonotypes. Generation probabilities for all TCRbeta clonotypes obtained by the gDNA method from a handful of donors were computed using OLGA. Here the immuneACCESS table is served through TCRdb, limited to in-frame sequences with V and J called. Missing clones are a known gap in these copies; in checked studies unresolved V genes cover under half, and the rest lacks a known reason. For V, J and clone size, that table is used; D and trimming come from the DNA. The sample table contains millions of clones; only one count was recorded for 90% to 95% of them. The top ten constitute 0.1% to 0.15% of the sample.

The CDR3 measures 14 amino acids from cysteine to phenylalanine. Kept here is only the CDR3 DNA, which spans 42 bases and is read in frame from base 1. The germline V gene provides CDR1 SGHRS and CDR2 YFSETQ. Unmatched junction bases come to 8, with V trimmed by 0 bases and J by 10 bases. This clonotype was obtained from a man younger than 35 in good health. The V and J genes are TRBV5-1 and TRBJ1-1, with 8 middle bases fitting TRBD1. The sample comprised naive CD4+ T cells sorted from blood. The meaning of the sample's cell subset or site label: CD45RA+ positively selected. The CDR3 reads CASSLAGQGDRAFF. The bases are TGCGCCAGCAGCTTGGCTGGACAGGGCGACAGAGCTTTCTTT.